The T cell receptor (beta chain) under discussion was sequenced for a study of blood T cell repertoires in COVID-19. Study details: Spain, Italy and the United States supplied samples that represented acute and convalescent COVID-19. Sample material is recorded as cDNA or gDNA derived from T cells, B-cell-depleted T cells, or PBMCs.

The sample holds a few counts of this clone. The ends were cut back, 5 bases at V and 7 bases at J, with 13 bases in the middle. The CDR3 consists of 13 residues. Germline V gene lookup returns CDR1 MNHEY and CDR2 SVGEGT. Per the study methods: Amplifying reference gene primers gave estimates of nucleated cell counts. Data came from immunoSEQ multiplex PCR; TCRdb stores just in-frame clones and leaves some out. V and J calls and clone size are given by that table; D and trimming were obtained from the DNA. The sample contains approximately 41,000 clones, approximately 90% of which appear only once. The TCR sequence derives from a woman aged 80 or over with active COVID-19. The rearrangement uses TRBV6-2 or TRBV6-3 and TRBJ2-3; the D gene is possibly TRBD2 (7 bases). Sequences were obtained from peripheral blood. The CDR3 sequence: CASSMRGGNTQYF. The CDR3 DNA reads TGTGCCAGCAGTATGAGGGGGGGAAATACGCAGTATTTT.